This entry lists 17 T cell receptor beta chains sequenced from one sample in a study of regulatory T cells in long-lasting Graves disease. Noted time point: persistent/refractory GD, antithyroid drugs over 5 years with positive TRAb. Generation of the TCR library employed RNA extracted from PBMCs. Sequencing libraries for TCR beta were prepared with iRepertoire HTBI primers and Arm-PCR of CDR3 regions. TCRdb redid the calling of the multiplex PCR reads with MiXCR, one entry per CDR3 protein. The sample consists of about 310,000 distinct CDR3 sequences, 20% to 25% of them appearing once. Sequencing used peripheral blood mononuclear cells (PBMCs), obtained when the disease was refractory, from a patient treated with antithyroid drugs. These receptors were taken from a female donor with Graves disease.

This clonotype showed up just a few times. CDR3: CASSPPQGIQYF. The CDR3 DNA follows: TGTGCCAGCAGCCCCCCCCAGGGCATTCAGTACTTC. The chain recombines TRBV27 with TRBJ2-4, with D possibly being TRBD1 (5 bases). This CDR3 has 12 residues. The germline V and J ends were trimmed by 6 bases and 9 bases, with 12 bases remaining between them. In germline, CDR1 is MNHEY, CDR2 SMNVEV (reference sequence).

The J gene is TRBJ1-1, the V gene TRBV28; D unclear. Germline CDR1 and CDR2: MDHEN and SYDVKM. V lost 6 bases to trimming and J lost 1 base, with 12 bases between them. The CDR3 totals 14 residues. CDR3 in amino acids: CASSLTVTNTEAFF. The DNA for the CDR3 is TGTGCCAGCAGCCTAACAGTTACGAACACTGAAGCTTTCTTT.

This sequence joins TRBV5-8 and TRBJ1-1; no firm D call. Trimming shortened V by 0 bases and J by 1 base, and 10 bases separated the two germline ends. CDR3 length: 15 residues. Germline values: CDR1 SGHTS, CDR2 YDEGEE. CDR3 amino acids: CASSLVLTWNTEAFF. In DNA, the CDR3 is TGTGCCAGCAGCTTGGTCCTGACCTGGAACACTGAAGCTTTCTTT.

To note about this clonotype: A read error may account for a junction end that differs from germline. The CDR3 region has the DNA TGTGCCAGCAGCCATGCCTCCTACGAGCGGTACTTC. Protein sequence: CASSHASYERYF. This chain uses TRBV3-1 with TRBJ2-7; D is uncertain. In germline, CDR1 is LGHDT, CDR2 YNNKEL (reference sequence). The CDR3 covers 12 residues.

This clonotype was observed at least ten times. This chain uses TRBV27 with TRBJ1-1; no firm D call. This CDR3 is built from 15 residues. The germline gives CDR1 MNHEY, CDR2 SMNVEV (reference sequence). V gave up 6 bases and J gave up 8 bases, with 22 bases separating them. This CDR3 is CASSPLGRGPMEAFF. The CDR3 nucleotides read TGTGCCAGCAGCCCACTCGGGCGAGGACCGATGGAAGCTTTCTTT.

This clonotype has at least ten counts. The CDR3 DNA follows: TGTGCCAGCAGTTTGGGGCTAGCGGGAGTAGGGGAGACCCAGTACTTC. Translating it yields CASSLGLAGVGETQYF. The chain joins TRBV12-3 or TRBV12-4 to TRBJ2-5; TRBD2 matches at 10 bases. V gave up 3 bases and J gave up 5 bases; unmatched junction bases: 9. The CDR3 is made up of 16 amino acids.

The V and J genes are TRBV12-3 or TRBV12-4 and TRBJ1-3, with D maybe TRBD1 (5 bases). The CDR3 sequence is 17 residues long. Trimming shortened V by 2 bases and J by 0 bases, and 14 bases separated the two germline ends. Written as DNA, the CDR3 is TGTGCCAGCAGTTTATCTCGGGGGTTACCCTCTGGAAACACCATATATTTT. It codes for CASSLSRGLPSGNTIYF.

A word on this clonotype: This may be a read error, as it is one base from a much larger clone. This rearrangement joins TRBV6-5 to TRBJ2-7, with TRBD2 identical over 13 bases. The CDR3 sequence is 19 residues long. J was trimmed by 3 bases and V by 2 bases; bases with no gene match: 13. Germline CDR1 and CDR2: MNHEY and SVGAGI. CDR3 sequence reads: CASSYTWTSGSQDIYEQYF. DNA for the CDR3: TGTGCCAGCAGTTACACGTGGACTAGCGGGAGCCAAGATATCTACGAGCAGTACTTC.

This clonotype came up a few times. The V and J genes are TRBV5-1 and TRBJ2-5; 7 bases are shared with TRBD1. The trim removed 4 bases at V and 2 bases at J, leaving 11 bases unmatched. CDR1 and CDR2 (germline): SGHRS, YFSETQ. The CDR3 spans 16 residues. In DNA, the CDR3 is TGCGCCAGCAGCACGACAGGGACAGAGACACAAGAGACCCAGTACTTC. It encodes CASSTTGTETQETQYF.

V and J are TRBV4-2 and TRBJ2-2; tentative D call: TRBD2 (6 bases). The CDR3 spans 18 residues. Germline V gives CDR1 LGHNA, CDR2 YNFKEQ. Trimming stripped 4 bases from V and 5 bases from J, with 23 bases between. CDR3 loop: CASSPSDRNLAGTGELFF. CDR3 DNA: TGTGCCAGCAGCCCATCTGATAGGAATCTCGCGGGGACCGGGGAGCTGTTTTTT.

This clonotype was counted between two and nine times. V gene TRBV7-9 combines with J gene TRBJ2-4, with 10 bases fitting TRBD2. The CDR3 consists of 16 residues. V trimming: 5 bases; J trimming: 9 bases; junction bases outside the gene matches: 13. Germline CDR1 SEHNR, CDR2 FQNEAQ (reference sequence). Here the CDR3 reads CASSPPLAGGSGIQYF. CDR3 coding DNA: TGTGCCAGCAGCCCGCCGTTAGCGGGAGGTTCGGGCATTCAGTACTTC.

This clonotype was found a few times. The V gene is TRBV7-9, the J gene TRBJ2-7; D is uncertain. The ends were cut back, 3 bases at V and 5 bases at J, with 17 bases in the middle. The germline V gene has CDR1 SEHNR and CDR2 FQNEAQ (reference sequence). The CDR3 consists of 15 residues. Here the CDR3 reads CASSLEGLSRHEQYF. DNA of the CDR3: TGTGCCAGCAGCTTGGAAGGCCTTTCTCGCCACGAGCAGTACTTC. The variable domain in full, completed from reference TRBV7-9 and TRBJ2-7, reads DTGVSQNPRHKITKRGQNVTFRCDPISEHNRLYWYRQTLGQGPEFLTYFQNEAQLEKSRLLSDRFSAERPKGSFSTLEIQRTEQGDSAMYLCASSLEGLSRHEQYFGPGTRLTVT.

This clonotype was recorded a few times. The chain employs TRBV7-2 and TRBJ2-5; D is possibly TRBD1 (5 bases). This CDR3 has 15 residues. Per germline, CDR1 SGHTA and CDR2 FQGNSA. The germline V and J ends were trimmed by 5 bases and 5 bases, with 18 bases remaining between them. The CDR3 sequence: CASSGSGYPTETQYF. The CDR3 coding sequence is TGTGCCAGCAGCGGATCAGGGTATCCGACTGAGACCCAGTACTTC. Using reference TRBV7-2 and TRBJ2-5 for the parts outside the CDR3, the full variable domain is GAGVSQSPSNKVTEKGKDVELRCDPISGHTALYWYRQSLGQGLEFLIYFQGNSAPDKSGLPSDRFSAERTGGSVSTLTIQRTQQEDSAVYLCASSGSGYPTETQYFGPGTRLLVL.

This clonotype was counted ten times or more. This chain uses TRBV2 with TRBJ2-7, with D hard to call. Germline CDR1 is SNHLY and CDR2 is FYNNEI. The CDR3 has 11 residues. The germline V and J ends were trimmed by 8 bases and 7 bases, with 12 bases remaining between them. CDR3: CASLGTREQYF. CDR3 bases: TGTGCCAGCCTTGGTACCCGGGAGCAGTACTTC.

The chain has TRBV4-3 and TRBJ2-7; D call uncertain. CDR1 is LGHNA and CDR2 is YSLEER in the germline V gene. V lost 1 base, J lost 4 bases, and 14 bases lay in between. The CDR3 covers 15 residues. In DNA form, the CDR3 reads TGCGCCAGCAGCCAAGGTGGTCTGGCTACTTACGAGCAGTACTTC. Protein: CASSQGGLATYEQYF.

To note about this clonotype: One base away lies a much larger clone, so this may be a sequencing read error. The chain combines TRBV7-9 with TRBJ1-2, with 7 bases fitting TRBD1. The CDR3 loop spans 14 amino acids. From germline, CDR1 is SEHNR and CDR2 FQNEAQ (reference sequence). J was trimmed by 10 bases and V by 1 base; bases with no gene match: 9. Here the CDR3 DNA reads TGTGCCAGCAGCTTAGTGGGGACAGACCAGGACTACACCTTC. Translated, it gives CASSLVGTDQDYTF.

This clonotype was detected only a few times. This chain connects TRBV4-1 to TRBJ2-2, with no clear D. V was pared by 1 base and J by 1 base, with 7 bases between. Germline V gene data show CDR1 as MGHRA and CDR2 as YSYEKL. The CDR3 totals 15 residues. In nucleotides, the CDR3 is TGCGCCAGCAGCCAAGGCCAGATGAACACCGGGGAGCTGTTTTTT. Protein sequence: CASSQGQMNTGELFF.